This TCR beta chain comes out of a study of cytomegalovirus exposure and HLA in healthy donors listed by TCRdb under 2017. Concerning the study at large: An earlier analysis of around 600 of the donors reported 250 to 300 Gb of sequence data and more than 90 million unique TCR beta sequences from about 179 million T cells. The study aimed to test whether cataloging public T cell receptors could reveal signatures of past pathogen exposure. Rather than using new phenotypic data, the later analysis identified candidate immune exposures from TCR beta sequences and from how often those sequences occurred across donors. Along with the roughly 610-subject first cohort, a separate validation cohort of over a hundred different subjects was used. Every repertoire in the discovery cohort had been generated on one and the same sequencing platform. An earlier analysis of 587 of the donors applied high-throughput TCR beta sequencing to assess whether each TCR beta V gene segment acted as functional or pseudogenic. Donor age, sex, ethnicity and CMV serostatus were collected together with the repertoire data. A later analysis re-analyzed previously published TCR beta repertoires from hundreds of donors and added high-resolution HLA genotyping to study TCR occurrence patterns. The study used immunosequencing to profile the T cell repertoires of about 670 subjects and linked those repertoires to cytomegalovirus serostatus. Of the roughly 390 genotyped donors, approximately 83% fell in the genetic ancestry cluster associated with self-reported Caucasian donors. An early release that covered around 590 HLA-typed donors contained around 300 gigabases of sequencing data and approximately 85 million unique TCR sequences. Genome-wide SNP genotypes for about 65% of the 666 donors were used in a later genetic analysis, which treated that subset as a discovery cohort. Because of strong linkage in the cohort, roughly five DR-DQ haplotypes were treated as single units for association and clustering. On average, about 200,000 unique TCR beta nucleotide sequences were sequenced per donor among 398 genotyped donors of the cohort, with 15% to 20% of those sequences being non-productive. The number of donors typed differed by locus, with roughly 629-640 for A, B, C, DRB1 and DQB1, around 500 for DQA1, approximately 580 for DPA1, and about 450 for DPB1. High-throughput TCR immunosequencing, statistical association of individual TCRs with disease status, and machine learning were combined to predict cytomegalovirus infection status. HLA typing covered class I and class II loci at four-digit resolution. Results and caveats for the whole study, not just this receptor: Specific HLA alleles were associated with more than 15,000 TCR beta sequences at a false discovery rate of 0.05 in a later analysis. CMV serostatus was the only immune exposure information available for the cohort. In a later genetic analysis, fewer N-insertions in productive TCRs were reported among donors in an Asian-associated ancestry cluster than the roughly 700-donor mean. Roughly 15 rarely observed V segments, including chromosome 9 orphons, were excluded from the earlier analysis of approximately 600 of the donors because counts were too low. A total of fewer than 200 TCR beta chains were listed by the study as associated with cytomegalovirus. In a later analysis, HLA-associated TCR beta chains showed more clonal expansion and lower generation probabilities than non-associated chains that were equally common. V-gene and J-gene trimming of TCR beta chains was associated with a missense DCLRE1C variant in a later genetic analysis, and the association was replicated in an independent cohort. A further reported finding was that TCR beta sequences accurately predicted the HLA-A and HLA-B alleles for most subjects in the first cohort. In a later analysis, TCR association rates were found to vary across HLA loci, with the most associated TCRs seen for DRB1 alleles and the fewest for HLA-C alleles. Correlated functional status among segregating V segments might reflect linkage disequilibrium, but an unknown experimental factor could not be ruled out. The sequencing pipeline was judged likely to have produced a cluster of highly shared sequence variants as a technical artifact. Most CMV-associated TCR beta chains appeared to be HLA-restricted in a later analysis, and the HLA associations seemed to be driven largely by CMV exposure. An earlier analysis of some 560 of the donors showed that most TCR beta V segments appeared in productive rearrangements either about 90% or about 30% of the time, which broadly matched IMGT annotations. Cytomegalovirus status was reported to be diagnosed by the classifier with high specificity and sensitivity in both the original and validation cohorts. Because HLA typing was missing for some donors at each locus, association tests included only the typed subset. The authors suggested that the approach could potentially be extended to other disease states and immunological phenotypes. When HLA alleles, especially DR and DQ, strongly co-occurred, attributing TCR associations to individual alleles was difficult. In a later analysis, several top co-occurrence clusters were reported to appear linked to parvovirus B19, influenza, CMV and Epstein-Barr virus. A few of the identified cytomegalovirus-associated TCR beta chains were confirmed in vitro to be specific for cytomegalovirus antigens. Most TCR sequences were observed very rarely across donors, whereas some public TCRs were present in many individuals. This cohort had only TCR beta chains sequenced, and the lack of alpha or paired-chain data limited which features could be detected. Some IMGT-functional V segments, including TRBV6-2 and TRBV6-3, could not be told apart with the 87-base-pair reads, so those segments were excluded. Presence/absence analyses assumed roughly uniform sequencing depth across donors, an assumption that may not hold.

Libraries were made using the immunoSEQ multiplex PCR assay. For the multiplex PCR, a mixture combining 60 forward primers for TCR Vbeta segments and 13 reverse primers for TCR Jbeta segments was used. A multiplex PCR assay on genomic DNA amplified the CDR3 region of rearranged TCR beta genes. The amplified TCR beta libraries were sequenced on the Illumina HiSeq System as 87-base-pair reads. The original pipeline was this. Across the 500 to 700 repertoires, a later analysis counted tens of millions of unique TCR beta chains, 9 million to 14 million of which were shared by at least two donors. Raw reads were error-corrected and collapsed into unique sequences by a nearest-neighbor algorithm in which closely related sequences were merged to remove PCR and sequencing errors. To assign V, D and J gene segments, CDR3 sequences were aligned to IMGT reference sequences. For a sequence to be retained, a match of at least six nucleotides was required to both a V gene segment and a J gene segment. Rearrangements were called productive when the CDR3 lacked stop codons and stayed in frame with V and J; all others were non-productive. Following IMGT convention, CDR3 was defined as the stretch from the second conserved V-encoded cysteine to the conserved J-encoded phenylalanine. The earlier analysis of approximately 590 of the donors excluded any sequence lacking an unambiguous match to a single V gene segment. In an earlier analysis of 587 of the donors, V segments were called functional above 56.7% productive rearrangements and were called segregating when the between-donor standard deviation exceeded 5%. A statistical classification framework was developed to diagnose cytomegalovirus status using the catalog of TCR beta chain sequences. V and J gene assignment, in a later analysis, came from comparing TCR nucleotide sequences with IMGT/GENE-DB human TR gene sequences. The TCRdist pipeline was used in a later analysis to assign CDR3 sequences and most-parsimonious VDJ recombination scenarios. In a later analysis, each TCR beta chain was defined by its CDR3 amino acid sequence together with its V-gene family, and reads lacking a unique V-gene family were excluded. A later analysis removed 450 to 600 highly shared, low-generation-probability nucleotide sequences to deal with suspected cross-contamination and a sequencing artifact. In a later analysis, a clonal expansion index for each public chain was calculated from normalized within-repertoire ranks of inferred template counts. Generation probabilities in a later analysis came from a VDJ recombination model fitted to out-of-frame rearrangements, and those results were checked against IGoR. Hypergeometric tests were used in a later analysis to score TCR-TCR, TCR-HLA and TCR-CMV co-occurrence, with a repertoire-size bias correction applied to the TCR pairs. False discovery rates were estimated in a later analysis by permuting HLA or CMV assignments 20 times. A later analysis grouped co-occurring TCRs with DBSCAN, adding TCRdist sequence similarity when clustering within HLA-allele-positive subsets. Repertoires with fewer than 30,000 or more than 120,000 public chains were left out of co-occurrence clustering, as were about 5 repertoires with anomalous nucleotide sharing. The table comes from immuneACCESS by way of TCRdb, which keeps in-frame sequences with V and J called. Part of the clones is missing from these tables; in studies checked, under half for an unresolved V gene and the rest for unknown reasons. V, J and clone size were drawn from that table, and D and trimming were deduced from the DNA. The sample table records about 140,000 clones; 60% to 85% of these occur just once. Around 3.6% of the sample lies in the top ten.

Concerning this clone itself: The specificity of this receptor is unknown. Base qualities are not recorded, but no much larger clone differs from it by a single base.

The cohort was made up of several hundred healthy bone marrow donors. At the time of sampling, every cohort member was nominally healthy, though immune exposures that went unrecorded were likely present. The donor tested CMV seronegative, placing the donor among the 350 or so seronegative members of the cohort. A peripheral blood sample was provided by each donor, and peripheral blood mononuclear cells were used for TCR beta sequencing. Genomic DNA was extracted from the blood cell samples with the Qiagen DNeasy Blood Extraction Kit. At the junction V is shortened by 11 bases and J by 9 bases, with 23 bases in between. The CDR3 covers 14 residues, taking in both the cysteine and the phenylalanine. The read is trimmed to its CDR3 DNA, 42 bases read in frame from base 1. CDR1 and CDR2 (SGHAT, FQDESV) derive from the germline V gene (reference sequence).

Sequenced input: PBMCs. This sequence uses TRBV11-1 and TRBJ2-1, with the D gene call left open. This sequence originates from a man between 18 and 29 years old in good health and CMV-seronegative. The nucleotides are TGTGCCCGCCCAAATATCGACTTCCCCCGTGAGCAGTTCTTC. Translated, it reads CARPNIDFPREQFF.